The 29 T cell receptor beta chains below come from one sample, sequenced in a study of human thymus T cells. Thymic resections from corrective heart surgery supplied the tissue. Libraries were prepared by immunoSEQ multiplex PCR; TCRdb keeps only in-frame clonotypes and omits some of them. The sample lists 75,000 to 90,000 clones; approximately 97% were seen once. Sequences were obtained from thymus tissue. The receptors were gathered from a boy under two years old with a congenital heart defect but otherwise immunologically healthy.

V is TRBV7-4 and J is TRBJ1-2, with unresolved D. The CDR3 is 19 residues long. Trimming cost V 4 bases and J 0 bases, with 24 bases left between them. Germline CDR1 and CDR2: SGHVT and SQSDAQ. In DNA, the CDR3 is TGTGCCAGCAGCTCCCTGCCGAAGGAGCTCACGACCACTAACTATGGCTACACCTTC. It specifies CASSSLPKELTTTNYGYTF.

The J gene is TRBJ2-3, the V gene TRBV4-2, with D unresolved. The CDR3 length is 17 residues. V was trimmed by 0 bases and J by 4 bases, leaving 17 bases between them. Germline V CDR1 and CDR2: LGHNA, YNFKEQ. In DNA form, the CDR3 reads TGTGCCAGCAGCCAAGAGAATTCCGCCGGATTCGCAGATACGCAGTATTTT. Translation: CASSQENSAGFADTQYF.

The chain joins TRBV14 to TRBJ2-7; D is unresolved. V was shortened by 0 bases and J by 3 bases, with 9 bases between the two germline ends. Per the germline V gene, CDR1 is SGHDN and CDR2 is FVKESK. The CDR3 sequence is 14 residues long. The CDR3 protein is CASSQEAQFYEQYF. The CDR3 nucleotides are TGTGCCAGCAGCCAAGAAGCTCAGTTCTACGAGCAGTACTTC.

The chain carries TRBV4-3 and TRBJ2-6; possibly TRBD1 or TRBD2 for D (5 bases each). V lost 1 base and J lost 7, with 11 bases in between. CDR1 and CDR2 from the germline V gene are LGHNA and YSLEER. This CDR3 region has 15 residues. The CDR3 reads CASSQARDGANVLTF. Here the CDR3 DNA reads TGCGCCAGCAGCCAAGCCCGGGACGGAGCCAACGTCCTGACTTTC.

The chain joins TRBV28 to TRBJ2-3, with 8 bases identical to TRBD2. The CDR3 spans 15 residues. The germline gives CDR1 MDHEN, CDR2 SYDVKM. Losses at the gene ends were 0 bases for V and 5 bases for J; bases not matched to a gene: 4. The CDR3 DNA reads as TGTGCCAGCAGTTTATGCCGGCTAGCGGGAGATACGCAGTATTTT. Residues: CASSLCRLAGDTQYF.

The chain joins TRBV12-5 to TRBJ2-1; no reliable D call. This CDR3 is built from 18 residues. V lost 0 bases, J lost 7 bases, and 22 bases lay in between. Germline V gene lookup returns CDR1 LGHNT and CDR2 FRNRAP. CDR3 sequence reads: CASGLVPRGRRPRNEQFF. CDR3 sequence (DNA): TGTGCTAGTGGTTTGGTACCCCGTGGCAGGAGACCTCGAAATGAGCAGTTCTTC.

This sequence joins TRBV19 and TRBJ2-4; D possibly matches TRBD1 or TRBD2 (6 bases each). The CDR3 is 15 residues long. Trimming stripped 3 bases from V and 6 bases from J, with 15 bases between. The germline CDR1 and CDR2 sequences are LNHDA and SQIVND (reference sequence). CDR3 in amino acids: CASSIGGLSRNIQYF. The CDR3 DNA reads TGTGCCAGTAGTATTGGGGGGCTCTCTAGAAACATTCAGTACTTC.

The chain uses TRBV7-8 and TRBJ2-3; 8 bases agree with TRBD2. Per germline, CDR1 SGHVS and CDR2 FQNEAQ. The V and J ends lost 10 bases and 2 bases, in that order; junction bases with no gene match: 26. The CDR3 runs 20 residues. The CDR3 DNA reads TGTGCCACCCACGCCGTCGGGGGGGGAATTTTACCACCCTACACAGATACGCAGTATTTT. This translates into CATHAVGGGILPPYTDTQYF. Full variable domain (rest looked up from reference TRBV7-8 and TRBJ2-3): GAGVSQSPRYKVAKRGQDVALRCDPISGHVSLFWYQQALGQGPEFLTYFQNEAQLDKSGLPSDRFFAERPEGSVSTLKIQRTQQEDSAVYLCATHAVGGGILPPYTDTQYFGPGTRLTVL.

This chain uses TRBV28 with TRBJ2-7; 10 positions match TRBD2. The length of the CDR3 is 14 residues. Germline CDR1 is MDHEN and CDR2 is SYDVKM. The junction had 5 bases not matched to a gene; V was cut back by 4 bases and J by 5 bases. The CDR3 sequence: CASSSRTSGDEQYF. CDR3 DNA: TGTGCCAGCAGTTCCCGGACTAGCGGCGACGAGCAGTACTTC.

This clone appeared a single time. V and J are TRBV2 and TRBJ2-7; D is perhaps TRBD1 (5 bases). CDR1 and CDR2 (germline): SNHLY, FYNNEI. CDR3 size: 14 residues. V lost 6 bases and J 5 bases, leaving 17 bases between the germline ends. The CDR3 region is CASSPREREDEQYF. The CDR3 nucleotides read TGTGCCAGCAGCCCCAGGGAAAGGGAAGACGAGCAGTACTTC.

CDR3: CASSGIGVGTEAFF. The CDR3 DNA follows: TGTGCCAGCAGTGGAATAGGAGTGGGTACTGAAGCTTTCTTT. The V call is TRBV2, the J call TRBJ1-1; D is ambiguous. The V and J ends lost 4 bases and 5 bases respectively, with 14 bases between them. Germline loops: CDR1 SNHLY, CDR2 FYNNEI. The CDR3 contains 14 residues.

This chain joins TRBV5-6 and TRBJ1-2, with D unclear. V shed 0 bases and J shed 4 bases, with 10 bases lying between them. The CDR3 is 14 residues long. Germline V gene data show CDR1 as SGHDT and CDR2 as YYEEEE. The CDR3 sequence is CASSLERASYGYTF. The CDR3 nucleotides read TGTGCCAGCAGCTTGGAAAGGGCCTCCTATGGCTACACCTTC.

The rearrangement uses TRBV7-9 and TRBJ2-3; D is perhaps TRBD2 (7 bases). This CDR3 contains 16 residues. Germline CDR1 is SEHNR and CDR2 is FQNEAQ (reference sequence). V shed 7 bases and J shed 2 bases, with 19 bases lying between them. The CDR3 reads CASKRGGFDTTDTQYF. The DNA of the CDR3 is TGTGCCAGCAAGAGGGGGGGATTTGACACCACAGATACGCAGTATTTT.

As to this clone: Since no conserved phenylalanine or tryptophan closes the CDR3, a read error is the likely cause. It is unclear where the CDR3 begins or ends on the DNA, so no DNA is shown, and the CDR3 is as TCRdb lists it. This CDR3 reads CASSLRLVTL. The rearrangement links TRBV21-1 to TRBJ2-3; TRBD2 is taken as the D call from the table, unchecked against the DNA. TRBV21-1 is noted as a pseudogene. A total of 10 residues make up the CDR3, ends included.

This chain joins TRBV4-2 and TRBJ1-2; 9 positions agree with TRBD1. With 4 bases clipped from V and 4 bases from J, the junction kept 7 bases outside the gene matches. Germline loops: CDR1 LGHNA, CDR2 YNFKEQ. The CDR3 extends over 15 amino acids. CDR3: CASSPRDRELYGYTF. The CDR3 nucleotides are TGTGCCAGCAGCCCTCGGGACAGGGAACTCTATGGCTACACCTTC.

This chain uses TRBV5-6 with TRBJ2-7; TRBD2 agrees at 13 bases. Germline V CDR1 and CDR2: SGHDT, YYEEEE. CDR3 length: 16 residues. V shed 4 bases, J shed 5 bases, and the junction held 9 bases outside the gene matches. CDR3 DNA: TGTGCCAGCAGCCGCCGTACCGGGACTAGCGGGGACGAGCAGTACTTC. Its translation is CASSRRTGTSGDEQYF. The variable domain in full, with the rest retrieved from reference TRBV5-6 and TRBJ2-7, is DAGVTQSPTHLIKTRGQQVTLRCSPKSGHDTVSWYQQALGQGPQFIFQYYEEEERQRGNFPDRFSGHQFPNYSSELNVNALLLGDSALYLCASSRRTGTSGDEQYFGPGTRLTVT.

A note on this clone: The same CDR3 also results from other DNA sequences found in this sample. This rearrangement joins TRBV5-1 to TRBJ2-7, with 7 bases identical to TRBD1. The CDR3 sequence is 14 residues long. J lost 3 bases, V lost 3 bases, and 6 bases had no gene match. Germline assignment: CDR1 SGHRS and CDR2 YFSETQ. The CDR3 protein is CASSWGTALYEQYF. In nucleotides, the CDR3 is TGCGCCAGCAGCTGGGGGACAGCCCTCTACGAGCAGTACTTC.

The V and J genes are TRBV6-5 and TRBJ1-3; D gene uncertain. Trimming cost V 0 bases and J 16 bases, with 22 bases left between them. Germline V gene sequence: CDR1 MNHEY, CDR2 SVGAGI. The CDR3 is 15 residues long. The CDR3 DNA follows: TGTGCCAGCAGTTACTCGGGGAAAAAACCGGGCGTGATGTATTTT. Amino acid sequence: CASSYSGKKPGVMYF.

This chain joins TRBV11-3 and TRBJ2-2; D gene unclear. The CDR3 sequence is 19 residues long. Trimming pared 0 bases from V and 1 base from J, leaving 18 bases between. CDR1 is SGHNT and CDR2 is YENEEA in the germline V gene. CDR3 protein: CASSLDKVSGPWNTGELFF. The DNA of the CDR3 is TGTGCCAGCAGCTTAGATAAGGTCTCTGGACCTTGGAACACCGGGGAGCTGTTTTTT.

The CDR3 DNA reads TGTGCTAGTGGTCCGACAGAGACAGGGGACGGTTCACCCCTCCACTTT. The encoded protein is CASGPTETGDGSPLHF. The chain uses TRBV12-5 and TRBJ1-6; 8 positions agree with TRBD1. Germline loops: CDR1 LGHNT, CDR2 FRNRAP. The V and J ends lost 5 bases and 9 bases, in that order; junction bases with no gene match: 12. This CDR3 has 16 amino acids.

V is TRBV27 and J is TRBJ2-5; possibly TRBD1 or TRBD2 for D (6 bases each). V shed 0 bases and J shed 3 bases, with 17 bases lying between them. This CDR3 comprises 17 residues. Germline-derived CDR1 and CDR2 are MNHEY and SMNVEV (reference sequence). The CDR3 loop is CASSLSREPGEEETQYF. The CDR3 DNA follows: TGTGCCAGCAGTTTATCTAGGGAGCCAGGGGAGGAAGAGACCCAGTACTTC.

V usage is TRBV10-3 and J usage is TRBJ2-1, with D maybe TRBD2 (6 bases). Per germline, CDR1 ENHRY and CDR2 SYGVKD. The V and J ends lost 0 bases and 0 bases respectively, with 12 bases between them. CDR3 size: 17 residues. As DNA, the CDR3 is TGTGCCATCAGTGAGTCTGGGGGGTCTACCTCCTACAATGAGCAGTTCTTC. Protein sequence: CAISESGGSTSYNEQFF.

The gene calls are TRBV28 and TRBJ1-1; a possible D gene is TRBD1 (6 bases). Trimming removed 5 bases from V and 4 bases from J, with 11 bases in between. This CDR3 region has 13 residues. Per germline, CDR1 MDHEN and CDR2 SYDVKM. CDR3 nucleotide sequence: TGTGCCAGCAGTCTCAGGGGTCCCACTGAAGCTTTCTTT. Protein product: CASSLRGPTEAFF.

The genes are TRBV4-1 and TRBJ2-7; no definite D call. CDR3 length: 17 residues. Germline V gene lookup returns CDR1 MGHRA and CDR2 YSYEKL. V shed 4 bases and J shed 1 base, with 20 bases lying between them. The CDR3 coding sequence is TGCGCCAGCAGCCCCTCTATCCCGGGCTCCCATTCCTACGAGCAGTACTTC. This translates into CASSPSIPGSHSYEQYF.

The J gene is TRBJ1-1, the V gene TRBV6-1; D is unclear. Germline V lookup: CDR1 MNHNS, CDR2 SASEGT. V was trimmed by 3 bases and J by 3 bases, leaving 11 bases between them. CDR3 length equals 14 residues. The CDR3 nucleotides read TGTGCCAGCAGTGACTCTCCCGGGGACACTGAAGCTTTCTTT. This gives the protein CASSDSPGDTEAFF.

The chain couples TRBV6-1 to TRBJ2-1; a weak D match, TRBD2 (5 bases). V lost 1 base, J lost 8 bases, and 18 bases lay in between. The CDR3 has 16 amino acids. Germline-derived CDR1 and CDR2 are MNHNS and SASEGT. Here the CDR3 reads CASSEDEARQRDEQFF. For the CDR3, the DNA is TGTGCCAGCAGTGAAGATGAGGCTAGGCAGAGGGATGAGCAGTTCTTC.

This chain connects TRBV4-1 to TRBJ2-2; TRBD2 matches at 9 bases. The length of the CDR3 is 20 residues. From germline, CDR1 is MGHRA and CDR2 YSYEKL. V gave up 2 bases and J gave up 4 bases; unmatched junction bases: 17. The CDR3 bases are TGCGCCAGCAGCCAATCCGGGACATCCATTAGCGGGAGCCGCACCGGGGAGCTGTTTTTT. Its translation is CASSQSGTSISGSRTGELFF.

The rearrangement uses TRBV7-6 and TRBJ1-4; D not resolved. The CDR3 covers 15 residues. V lost 4 bases and J 0 bases, leaving 9 bases between the germline ends. The germline V gene has CDR1 SGHVS and CDR2 FNYEAQ. Written as DNA, the CDR3 is TGTGCCAGCAGCTCGTCAGGTCCAACTAATGAAAAACTGTTTTTT. Protein sequence: CASSSSGPTNEKLFF.

This chain joins TRBV19 and TRBJ2-7, with 7 bases aligning to TRBD1. This CDR3 region has 18 residues. Trimming took 2 bases from V and 3 from J; bases not matched to a gene: 16. Germline assignment: CDR1 LNHDA and CDR2 SQIVND (reference sequence). The CDR3 protein is CASSINGDGNRGLYEQYF. CDR3 coding DNA: TGTGCCAGTAGTATAAACGGCGATGGAAACAGGGGCCTCTACGAGCAGTACTTC.